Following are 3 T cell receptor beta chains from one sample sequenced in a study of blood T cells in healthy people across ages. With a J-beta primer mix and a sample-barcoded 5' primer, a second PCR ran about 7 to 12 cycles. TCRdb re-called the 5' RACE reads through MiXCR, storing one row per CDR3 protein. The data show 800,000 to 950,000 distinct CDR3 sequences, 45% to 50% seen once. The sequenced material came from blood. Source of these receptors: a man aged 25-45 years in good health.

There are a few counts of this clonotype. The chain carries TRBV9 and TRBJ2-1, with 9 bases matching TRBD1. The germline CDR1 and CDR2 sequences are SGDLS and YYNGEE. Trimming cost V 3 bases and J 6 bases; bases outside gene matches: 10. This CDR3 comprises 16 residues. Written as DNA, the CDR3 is TGTGCCAGCAGCGACAGCCCCGGGACAGGGTCCAATGAGCAGTTCTTC. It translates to CASSDSPGTGSNEQFF.

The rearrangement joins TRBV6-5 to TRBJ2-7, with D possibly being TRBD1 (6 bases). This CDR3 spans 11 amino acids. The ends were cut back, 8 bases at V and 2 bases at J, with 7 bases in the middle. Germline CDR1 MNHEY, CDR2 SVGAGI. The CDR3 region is CASWDTYEQYF. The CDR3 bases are TGTGCCAGCTGGGACACCTACGAGCAGTACTTC.

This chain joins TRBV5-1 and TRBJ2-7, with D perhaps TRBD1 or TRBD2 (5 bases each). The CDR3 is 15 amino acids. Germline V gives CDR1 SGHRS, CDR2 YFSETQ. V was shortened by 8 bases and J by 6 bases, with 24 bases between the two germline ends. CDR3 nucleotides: TGCGCCAGTTCAGAAACCGGGACGGCCGTTGGCGAGCAGTACTTC. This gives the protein CASSETGTAVGEQYF.